This T cell receptor (beta chain) was identified during a study of T cells in Graves' hyperthyroidism and ophthalmopathy. Study results and caveats: Most expanded thyroid clonotypes above 0.001 recurred in blood. Ophthalmopathy stood apart from stable hyperthyroidism in a 13 V-J model. For ophthalmopathy, model prediction preceded onset by a median roughly 6.2 months.

Uncontrolled infection, other autoimmune disease, pregnancy or lactation disqualified patients from enrolment. CDR3 length equals 14 residues. Per germline, CDR1 SGHTA and CDR2 FQGNSA. With 5 bases removed from V and 8 bases from J, the gap between germline ends came to 16 bases. As regards this clonotype: Its target is unknown.

Authors of the study amplified TCR beta CDR3 regions from RNA transcripts. During a first-round RT-PCR of the TCR CDR3, the HTBI primer set was used. TCRdb independently ran MiXCR on the multiplex PCR reads; one entry per CDR3 protein. The sample consists of about 610,000 distinct CDR3 sequences, roughly 14% of them appearing once. This chain connects TRBV7-2 to TRBJ1-3; a possible D gene is TRBD1 (6 bases). Sequences were obtained from blood. The clonotype originates from a woman in her thirties or forties with Graves' ophthalmopathy. Here the CDR3 reads CASSISGVGDTIYF. The CDR3 region has the DNA TGTGCCAGCAGCATCTCAGGGGTCGGAGACACCATATATTTT. The entire variable domain, with the rest obtained from reference TRBV7-2 and TRBJ1-3, is as follows: GAGVSQSPSNKVTEKGKDVELRCDPISGHTALYWYRQSLGQGLEFLIYFQGNSAPDKSGLPSDRFSAERTGGSVSTLTIQRTQQEDSAVYLCASSISGVGDTIYFGEGSWLTVV.